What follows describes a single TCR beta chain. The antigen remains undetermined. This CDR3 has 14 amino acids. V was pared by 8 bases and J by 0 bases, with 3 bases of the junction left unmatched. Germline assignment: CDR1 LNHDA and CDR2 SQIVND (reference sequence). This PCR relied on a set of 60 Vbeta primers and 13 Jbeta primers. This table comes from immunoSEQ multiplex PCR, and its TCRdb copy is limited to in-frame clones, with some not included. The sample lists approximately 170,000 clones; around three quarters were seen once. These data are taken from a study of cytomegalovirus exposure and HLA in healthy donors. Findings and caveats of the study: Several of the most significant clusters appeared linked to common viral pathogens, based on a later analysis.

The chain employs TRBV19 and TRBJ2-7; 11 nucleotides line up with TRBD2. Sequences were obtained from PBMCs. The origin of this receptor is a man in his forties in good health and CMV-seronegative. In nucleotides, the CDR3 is TGTGCCAGTTCCGGGACTAGCGGCTCCTACGAGCAGTACTTC. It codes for CASSGTSGSYEQYF.